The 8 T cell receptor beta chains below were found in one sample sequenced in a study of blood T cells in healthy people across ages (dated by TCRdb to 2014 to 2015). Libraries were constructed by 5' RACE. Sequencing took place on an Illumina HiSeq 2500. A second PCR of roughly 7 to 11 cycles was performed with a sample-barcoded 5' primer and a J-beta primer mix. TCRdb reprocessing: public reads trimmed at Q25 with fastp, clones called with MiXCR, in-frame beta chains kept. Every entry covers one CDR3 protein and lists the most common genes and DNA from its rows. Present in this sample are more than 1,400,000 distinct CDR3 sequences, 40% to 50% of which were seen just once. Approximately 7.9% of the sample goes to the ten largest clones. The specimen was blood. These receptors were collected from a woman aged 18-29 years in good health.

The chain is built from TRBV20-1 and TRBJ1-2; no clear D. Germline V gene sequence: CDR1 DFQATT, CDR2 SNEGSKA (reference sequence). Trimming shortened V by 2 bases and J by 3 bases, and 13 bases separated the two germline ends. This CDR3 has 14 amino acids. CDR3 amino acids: CSARPPGSYYGYTF. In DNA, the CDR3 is TGCAGTGCTAGACCCCCGGGGAGCTACTATGGCTACACCTTC.

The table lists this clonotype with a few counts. CDR3: CASSSAAGLMNGYTF. The CDR3, as DNA: TGTGCCAGCAGTTCCGCCGCAGGCCTCATGAATGGCTACACCTTC. The chain combines TRBV6-2 or TRBV6-3 with TRBJ1-2; no clear D. Trimming pared 4 bases from V and 6 bases from J, leaving 18 bases between. The CDR3 has 15 amino acids. Germline V gene data show CDR1 as MNHEY and CDR2 as SVGEGT.

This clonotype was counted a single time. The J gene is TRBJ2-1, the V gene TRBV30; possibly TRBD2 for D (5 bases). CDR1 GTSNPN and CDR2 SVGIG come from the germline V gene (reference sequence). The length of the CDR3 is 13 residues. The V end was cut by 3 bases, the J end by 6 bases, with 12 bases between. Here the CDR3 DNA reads TGTGCCTGGAGCCCAGAACTAGTCAATGAGCAGTTCTTC. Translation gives CAWSPELVNEQFF.

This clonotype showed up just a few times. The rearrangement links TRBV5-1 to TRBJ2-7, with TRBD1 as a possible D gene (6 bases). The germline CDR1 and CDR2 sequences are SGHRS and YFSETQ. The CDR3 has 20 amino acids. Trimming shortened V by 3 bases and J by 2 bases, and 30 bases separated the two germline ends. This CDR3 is CASSSKKTSRGPTATYEQYF. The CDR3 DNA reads TGCGCCAGCAGCTCGAAGAAGACGAGCAGGGGCCCAACCGCGACCTACGAGCAGTACTTC.

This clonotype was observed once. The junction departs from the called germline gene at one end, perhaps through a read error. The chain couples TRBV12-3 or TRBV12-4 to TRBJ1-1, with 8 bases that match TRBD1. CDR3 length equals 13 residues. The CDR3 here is CASSLGQGTKAFF. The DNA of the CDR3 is TGTGCCAGCAGCTTAGGACAGGGCACTAAAGCTTTCTTT.

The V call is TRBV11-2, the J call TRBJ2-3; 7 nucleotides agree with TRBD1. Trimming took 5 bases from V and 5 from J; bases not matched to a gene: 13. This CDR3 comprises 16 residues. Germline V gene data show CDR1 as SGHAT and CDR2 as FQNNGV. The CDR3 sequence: CASSLAWDRVRDTQYF. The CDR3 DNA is TGTGCCAGCAGCCTCGCCTGGGACAGAGTCCGAGATACGCAGTATTTT. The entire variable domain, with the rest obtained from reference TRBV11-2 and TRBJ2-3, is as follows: EAGVAQSPRYKIIEKRQSVAFWCNPISGHATLYWYQQILGQGPKLLIQFQNNGVVDDSQLPKDRFSAERLKGVDSTLKIQPAKLEDSAVYLCASSLAWDRVRDTQYFGPGTRLTVL.

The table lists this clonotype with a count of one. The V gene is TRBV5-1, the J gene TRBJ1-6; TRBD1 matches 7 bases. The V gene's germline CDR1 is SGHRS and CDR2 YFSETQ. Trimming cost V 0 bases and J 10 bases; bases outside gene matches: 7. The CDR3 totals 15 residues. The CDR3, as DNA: TGCGCCAGCAGCTTGGAAGGGGGCGTCGTCTCACCCCTCCACTTT. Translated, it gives CASSLEGGVVSPLHF. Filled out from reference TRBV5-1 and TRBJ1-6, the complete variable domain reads KAGVTQTPRYLIKTRGQQVTLSCSPISGHRSVSWYQQTPGQGLQFLFEYFSETQRNKGNFPGRFSGRQFSNSRSEMNVSTLELGDSALYLCASSLEGGVVSPLHFGNGTRLTVT.

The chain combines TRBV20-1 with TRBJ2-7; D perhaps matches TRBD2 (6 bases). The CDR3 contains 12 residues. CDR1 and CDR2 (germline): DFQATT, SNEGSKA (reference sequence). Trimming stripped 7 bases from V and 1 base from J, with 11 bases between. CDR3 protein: CSGTIGSYEQYF. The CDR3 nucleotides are TGCAGTGGGACTATCGGTTCCTACGAGCAGTACTTC.